What follows are 23 T cell receptor beta chains derived from one specimen sequenced in a study of blood T cell repertoires in COVID-19. The data were produced by immunoSEQ multiplex PCR, yet TCRdb's version contains in-frame clones alone and is incomplete. The profile shows 380,000 or so clones, nearly 90% of them singletons. The sequenced material came from PBMCs or T cells enriched from blood (not recorded which). The receptors derive from a woman in her thirties or forties with acute COVID-19.

This sequence joins TRBV4-2 and TRBJ2-7; 10 bases align to TRBD2. Germline V gene lookup returns CDR1 LGHNA and CDR2 YNFKEQ. CDR3 size: 17 residues. V was pared by 4 bases and J by 4 bases, with 13 bases of the junction left unmatched. The CDR3 region has the DNA TGTGCCAGCAGCCCTAGGAGCGGGGGGGGCCGTACGTACGAGCAGTACTTC. Its protein is CASSPRSGGGRTYEQYF.

In this sample, this clone turned up once. This chain links TRBV29-1 with TRBJ1-2; no definite D call. Trimming left V 7 bases short and J 3 bases short, with 15 bases between. There are 13 residues in the CDR3. The germline V gene encodes CDR1 SQVTM and CDR2 ANQGSEA. CDR3 coding DNA: TGCAGCGCTCCAAGCGGGGTGGACTATGGCTACACCTTC. It translates to CSAPSGVDYGYTF. The full variable domain, in which reference TRBV29-1 and TRBJ1-2 provide the parts outside the CDR3, is SAVISQKPSRDICQRGTSLTIQCQVDSQVTMMFWYRQQPGQSLTLIATANQGSEATYESGFVIDKFPISRPNLTFSTLTVSNMSPEDSSIYLCSAPSGVDYGYTFGSGTRLTVV.

This clone has only a few counts. The chain couples TRBV14 to TRBJ2-5; perhaps TRBD2 as D (5 bases). The V gene's germline CDR1 is SGHDN and CDR2 FVKESK. The CDR3 totals 15 residues. Trimming took off 4 bases at V and 1 base at J, with 13 bases between the two ends. The CDR3 spells CASSPLVGSQETQYF. CDR3 sequence (DNA): TGTGCCAGCAGCCCGCTTGTGGGGAGCCAAGAGACCCAGTACTTC.

This clone was counted at least ten times. This chain links TRBV30 with TRBJ1-6, with TRBD1 matching over 8 bases. Per germline, CDR1 GTSNPN and CDR2 SVGIG (reference sequence). V shed 4 bases and J 7 bases; nucleotides not matched to a gene: 9. The CDR3 spans 15 residues. CDR3 nucleotides: TGTGCCTGGAACCCAGGGAGACAGGGGAATTCACCCCTCCACTTT. Translated: CAWNPGRQGNSPLHF.

The chain uses TRBV9 and TRBJ2-2, with 10 bases fitting TRBD2. V gave up 5 bases and J gave up 2 bases; unmatched junction bases: 12. CDR3 length equals 18 residues. Looked up from germline, CDR1 is SGDLS and CDR2 is YYNGEE. CDR3 protein: CASSPGSGGASNTGELFF. The CDR3, as DNA: TGTGCCAGCAGTCCCGGGAGCGGGGGGGCTAGTAACACCGGGGAGCTGTTTTTT. The full variable domain, its missing parts supplied by reference TRBV9 and TRBJ2-2, is DSGVTQTPKHLITATGQRVTLRCSPRSGDLSVYWYQQSLDQGLQFLIQYYNGEERAKGNILERFSAQQFPDLHSELNLSSLELGDSALYFCASSPGSGGASNTGELFFGEGSRLTVL.

This clone was seen just once. The chain recombines TRBV9 with TRBJ1-1; 9 nucleotides align to TRBD1. The CDR3 is made up of 14 amino acids. CDR1 and CDR2 from the germline V gene are SGDLS and YYNGEE. V shed 3 bases, J shed 6 bases, and the junction held 6 bases outside the gene matches. The CDR3 sequence: CASSATTGGPEAFF. In DNA form, the CDR3 reads TGTGCCAGCAGCGCAACTACAGGGGGCCCTGAAGCTTTCTTT.

This rearrangement joins TRBV20-1 to TRBJ2-1; TRBD2 aligns across 7 bases. With V trimmed by 3 bases and J by 4 bases, 9 bases remained unmatched. Germline CDR1 DFQATT, CDR2 SNEGSKA (reference sequence). This CDR3 comprises 15 residues. The CDR3 reads CSASYGGLIYNEQFF. In nucleotides, the CDR3 is TGCAGTGCTAGTTACGGGGGACTAATATACAATGAGCAGTTCTTC.

The chain joins TRBV24-1 to TRBJ2-2, with 8 bases that match TRBD1. Germline CDR1 KGHDR, CDR2 SFDVKD. J was trimmed by 5 bases and V by 5 bases; bases with no gene match: 9. This CDR3 contains 16 residues. CDR3 sequence: CATSAPDRGETGELFF. Here the CDR3 DNA reads TGTGCCACCAGTGCCCCCGACAGGGGAGAGACCGGGGAGCTGTTTTTT.

The CDR3 DNA reads as TGTGCCAGCAGCGGACAGGGGGATACTGAAGCTTTCTTT. The encoded protein is CASSGQGDTEAFF. This chain connects TRBV7-9 to TRBJ1-1; 10 positions agree with TRBD1. The V and J ends lost 5 bases and 5 bases, in that order; junction bases with no gene match: 2. In germline, CDR1 is SEHNR, CDR2 FQNEAQ (reference sequence). The CDR3 runs to 13 residues.

About this clone itself: At the DNA level, this CDR3 is encoded by other sequences in the same sample as well. The V and J genes are TRBV7-9 and TRBJ1-2, with 9 bases matching TRBD1. The V and J ends lost 5 bases and 6 bases, in that order; junction bases with no gene match: 1. CDR1 is SEHNR, CDR2 FQNEAQ, per germline (reference sequence). The CDR3 spans 12 residues. As DNA, the CDR3 is TGTGCCAGCAGCCGGACAGGGGATGGCTACACCTTC. This sequence encodes CASSRTGDGYTF. The full variable domain, in which reference TRBV7-9 and TRBJ1-2 provide the parts outside the CDR3, is DTGVSQNPRHKITKRGQNVTFRCDPISEHNRLYWYRQTLGQGPEFLTYFQNEAQLEKSRLLSDRFSAERPKGSFSTLEIQRTEQGDSAMYLCASSRTGDGYTFGSGTRLTVV.

The chain employs TRBV19 and TRBJ2-5; D perhaps matches TRBD2 (7 bases). The CDR3 consists of 13 residues. Trimming took 6 bases from V and 7 from J, leaving 15 bases between them. Germline assignment: CDR1 LNHDA and CDR2 SQIVND (reference sequence). The CDR3 loop is CASSTGTGGTQYF. In DNA, the CDR3 is TGTGCCAGTAGCACAGGGACGGGGGGGACCCAGTACTTC.

The chain employs TRBV30 and TRBJ1-1, with 9 bases lining up with TRBD1. CDR1 GTSNPN and CDR2 SVGIG come from the germline V gene (reference sequence). The CDR3 length is 14 residues. Germline trimming cut 5 bases from V and 1 base from J; bases unmatched to any gene: 5. The CDR3 spells CAWRGTGRNTEAFF. As DNA, the CDR3 is TGTGCCTGGCGAGGGACAGGGCGGAACACTGAAGCTTTCTTT.

CDR3 bases: TGCGCCAGCAGCCGCCCTCTCTCGGAGCGGGGGGGTATATATGAGCAGTTCTTC. Protein product: CASSRPLSERGGIYEQFF. The chain is built from TRBV4-1 and TRBJ2-1, with 10 bases lining up with TRBD2. The CDR3 totals 18 residues. Germline trimming cut 4 bases from V and 8 bases from J; bases unmatched to any gene: 17. Germline CDR1 and CDR2: MGHRA and YSYEKL.

V is TRBV6-1 and J is TRBJ2-2; the match to TRBD2 covers 7 bases. The CDR3 sequence is 15 residues long. Germline CDR1 is MNHNS and CDR2 is SASEGT. The V gene end was trimmed by 2 bases and the J gene end by 7 bases; junction bases not matched to a gene: 7. Here the CDR3 reads CASSETSDLIGELFF. In nucleotides, the CDR3 is TGTGCCAGCAGTGAAACTAGCGATTTGATCGGGGAGCTGTTTTTT.

The rearrangement uses TRBV9 and TRBJ2-5, with TRBD2 matching 7 bases. With 5 bases clipped from V and 5 bases from J, the junction kept 12 bases outside the gene matches. The CDR3 spans 15 residues. Germline CDR1 and CDR2: SGDLS and YYNGEE. CDR3 bases: TGTGCCAGCAGTATAAACACGGGGGGAGGGGAGACCCAGTACTTC. It yields the protein CASSINTGGGETQYF.

The chain joins TRBV30 to TRBJ2-2; no firm D call. The germline V and J ends were trimmed by 3 bases and 1 base, with 12 bases remaining between them. CDR3 length: 15 amino acids. From germline, CDR1 is GTSNPN and CDR2 SVGIG (reference sequence). In DNA, the CDR3 is TGTGCCTGGAGCGTCGGTAGAATGAACACCGGGGAGCTGTTTTTT. This codes for CAWSVGRMNTGELFF.

The rearrangement joins TRBV12-3 or TRBV12-4 to TRBJ1-1, with D maybe TRBD1 (5 bases). The CDR3 spans 12 residues. V dropped 4 bases and J dropped 3 bases, with 6 bases sitting between them. CDR3 in amino acids: CASSSGYTEAFF. The CDR3 coding sequence is TGTGCCAGCAGTTCAGGGTACACTGAAGCTTTCTTT.

The chain joins TRBV15 to TRBJ1-2; no reliable D call. Germline-derived CDR1 and CDR2 are LNHNV and YYDKDF (reference sequence). The CDR3 runs to 13 residues. The germline V and J ends were trimmed by 2 bases and 6 bases, with 10 bases remaining between them. The CDR3 nucleotides read TGTGCCACCAGCAGACAACAGCTGGATGGCTACACCTTC. Translated, it gives CATSRQQLDGYTF.

The chain uses TRBV19 and TRBJ1-2, with a tentative D call TRBD1 (6 bases). The CDR3 loop spans 13 amino acids. In germline, CDR1 is LNHDA, CDR2 SQIVND (reference sequence). Deletions cut 7 bases from V and 8 bases from J, with 17 bases between. CDR3 sequence (DNA): TGTGCCAGTACGGCAGGGGAAGGTAGCGGCTACACCTTC. This gives the protein CASTAGEGSGYTF.

The rearrangement uses TRBV6-5 and TRBJ1-2; D possibly corresponds to TRBD1 (5 bases). This CDR3 contains 16 residues. V lost 4 bases and J 4 bases, leaving 19 bases between the germline ends. The germline gives CDR1 MNHEY, CDR2 SVGAGI. In DNA form, the CDR3 reads TGTGCCAGCAGTTTACAGGTTCCAAGAGGTGGCTATGGCTACACCTTC. This codes for CASSLQVPRGGYGYTF.

This chain connects TRBV18 to TRBJ2-3, with TRBD2 matching over 10 bases. After removal of 1 base from V and 6 bases from J, the junction contained 7 bases not matched to a gene. The germline CDR1 and CDR2 sequences are KGHSH and LQKENI. The CDR3 loop spans 16 amino acids. For the CDR3, the DNA is TGTGCCAGCTCACCACGAAGCGGGGGGGCCGCGGATACGCAGTATTTT. Protein product: CASSPRSGGAADTQYF. The whole variable domain, filled in from reference TRBV18 and TRBJ2-3, reads NAGVMQNPRHLVRRRGQEARLRCSPMKGHSHVYWYRQLPEEGLKFMVYLQKENIIDESGMPKERFSAEFPKEGPSILRIQQVVRGDSAAYFCASSPRSGGAADTQYFGPGTRLTVL.

In this sample, this clone turned up once. The gene calls are TRBV9 and TRBJ1-5, with D possibly being TRBD1 (5 bases). This CDR3 spans 15 amino acids. Trimming pared 0 bases from V and 2 bases from J, leaving 9 bases between. Germline-derived CDR1 and CDR2 are SGDLS and YYNGEE. Here the CDR3 DNA reads TGTGCCAGCAGCGTAGGGACATACGGCAATCAGCCCCAGCATTTT. Amino acid sequence: CASSVGTYGNQPQHF.

The chain employs TRBV10-1 and TRBJ2-3; TRBD2 aligns across 7 bases. Trimming took 0 bases from V and 6 from J; bases not matched to a gene: 3. Germline V gene lookup returns CDR1 WNHNN and CDR2 SYGVQD (reference sequence). The CDR3 has 14 amino acids. The CDR3 is CASSESREGDTQYF. The CDR3 nucleotides are TGCGCCAGCAGTGAGTCGAGGGAGGGGGATACGCAGTATTTT.